This TCR beta chain was recovered during a study of T cells after yellow fever vaccination (dated by TCRdb to between 2017 and 2020). General notes on the study: Libraries from fractions with low cell numbers were prepared with the SMART-Seq v4 Ultra Low Input RNA kit. Bulk PBMC replicates and cell subsets were isolated from blood drawn at multiple timepoints before and after both primary and secondary immunization. Two healthy male donors, one aged 18 to 29 and one aged 30 to 40 years, made up the cohort. To follow T-cell clones before and after both primary and booster YFV17D yellow fever vaccination, bulk TCR alpha and beta repertoires underwent longitudinal sequencing.

What the research found in general, with its limitations: Most clones expanded after primary vaccination were re-detected after the booster (approximately 96% of CD4 and around 88% of CD8), suggesting broad memory maintenance. Because the study included only a couple of donors, the extent to which the findings can be generalized is limited. Compared with the primary T-cell response, the secondary T-cell response was weaker but faster, peaking on day 5 rather than day 15. Computational filtering was required because FACS-sorted repertoires could contain abundant contaminating clonotypes from the bulk population. A small share of clonotypes occurred in both CD4 and CD8 compartments, likely arising from convergent recombination.

What the treatment or condition label conveys for this sample: live attenuated yellow fever vaccine strain. At each blood-draw timepoint, two biological replicates of bulk PBMCs were collected. A standard Ficoll-Paque protocol was used to isolate PBMCs from peripheral blood. RNA was extracted with TriZol from bulk PBMCs, CD4 and CD8 fractions, and dextramer-positive and dextramer-negative fractions. From the cysteine through the phenylalanine, the CDR3 covers 15 amino acids. Kept here is only the CDR3 DNA, which spans 45 bases and is read in frame from base 1. Trimming costs V 4 bases and J 1 base, and their ends lie 10 bases apart. Points on this clonotype: Its binding antigen is unknown. No base qualities exist here, and no much larger clone lies one base off it.

TCR cDNA was made using 5'RACE template switching, a step that added a universal primer site and unique molecular identifiers. cDNA synthesis was primed from both the TCR alpha and TCR beta constant segments. Libraries were amplified in two PCR steps, with sample barcodes and sequencing adapters added in the second step. Sequencing of the libraries was done on either Illumina HiSeq 2500 (2x100 bp) or NovaSeq (2x150 bp). Per the authors' processing: Reads were demultiplexed and collapsed into UMI consensus sequences with MIGEC, and V(D)J alignment was performed with MiXCR. Clonotypes responding to the vaccine were identified with edgeR on replicate PBMC samples, with the criteria of FDR below 0.01 and a log2 fold change above 5 up to day 15. CD4 or CD8 identity was assigned to each bulk clonotype according to whether the clonotype was present at higher abundance in the sequenced CD4 repertoire or the sequenced CD8 repertoire. The raw public data were reprocessed by TCRdb itself: fastp quality trimming at Q25, MiXCR clonotype calling, in-frame beta chains only. Every distinct CDR3 protein forms one entry, paired with its most common genes and DNA. These V and J calls originate from TCRdb's pipeline instead of the authors' own analysis. The sample table shows 500,000 to 650,000 distinct CDR3 sequences, and roughly 14% are seen once. The ten largest make up around 15% of the sample.

The chain joins TRBV12-3 or TRBV12-4 to TRBJ2-2, with the D gene not clear enough to name. The source material was PBMCs, sampled on the day of the yellow fever booster vaccination. The clonotype originates from a man younger than 40 who received the YFV17D yellow fever vaccine. The CDR3 has the sequence CASSSRVGNTGELFF. The DNA sequence follows: TGTGCCAGCAGTTCCCGGGTAGGGAACACCGGGGAGCTGTTTTTT.